The clone carrying this TCR beta chain was observed many times. Its target is unknown. This CDR3 contains 13 residues. V was cut by 6 bases and J by 0 bases, with 8 bases left in between. These data come from a study of identical twins. The study's findings and limits: The study reached conclusions through statistical analysis that was cross-sectional, not following the same donors.

In TCRdb, the 5' RACE reads were re-called with MiXCR into one record per CDR3 protein. Among under 1 million distinct CDR3 sequences listed, roughly an eighth were seen once. These sequences were also reported in another study, on yellow fever vaccine responses in identical twins.

The receptor was isolated from a woman younger than 30 in good health. What was sequenced was PBMCs. The rearrangement links TRBV12-3 or TRBV12-4 to TRBJ1-1, with D hard to call. The CDR3 nucleotides are TGTGCCAGCAGCTCCCGGATGAACACTGAAGCTTTCTTT. Amino acid sequence: CASSSRMNTEAFF.